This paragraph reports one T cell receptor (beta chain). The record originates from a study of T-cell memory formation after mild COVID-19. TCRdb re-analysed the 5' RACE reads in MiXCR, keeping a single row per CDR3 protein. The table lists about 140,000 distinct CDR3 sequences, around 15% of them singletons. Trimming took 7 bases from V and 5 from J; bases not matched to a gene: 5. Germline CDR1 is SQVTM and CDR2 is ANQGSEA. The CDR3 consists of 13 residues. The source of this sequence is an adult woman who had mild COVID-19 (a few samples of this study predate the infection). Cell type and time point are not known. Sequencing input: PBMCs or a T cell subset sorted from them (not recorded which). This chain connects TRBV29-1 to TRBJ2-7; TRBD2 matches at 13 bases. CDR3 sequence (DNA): TGCAGCGGTGGGACTAGCGGGGCCCACGAGCAGTACTTC. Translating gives CSGGTSGAHEQYF.